This T cell receptor (beta chain) was profiled in a study of regulatory T cells in long-lasting Graves disease. Described time point: persistent/refractory GD, antithyroid drugs over 5 years with positive TRAb. The TCR library was made from RNA extracted from PBMCs. Relying on iRepertoire HTBI primers and Arm-PCR of CDR3 regions, the team built TCR beta libraries. MiXCR was run by TCRdb on the multiplex PCR reads, yielding one entry per CDR3 protein. The sample holds approximately 690,000 distinct CDR3 sequences, around 30% seen once. The table lists this clonotype with a few counts. Its matching antigen is unknown. General study points: Public clonotype sharing was higher in persistent than newly diagnosed patients.

This CDR3 comprises 15 residues. Germline V gene data show CDR1 as LNHDA and CDR2 as SQIVND (reference sequence). V was trimmed by 7 bases and J by 4 bases, leaving 17 bases between them. Sequencing was performed on peripheral blood mononuclear cells (PBMCs), taken when the disease was refractory, from a patient treated with antithyroid drugs. The origin of this receptor is a female donor with Graves disease. The chain joins TRBV19 to TRBJ1-5, with D hard to call. As DNA, the CDR3 is TGTGCCAGTACGAGGGCGGCAGGCCCTAATCAGCCCCAGCATTTT. This encodes CASTRAAGPNQPQHF.